Detailed here is one TCR beta chain. The antigen is undetermined. The data are from a study of cytomegalovirus exposure and HLA in healthy donors. The CDR3 sequence is 17 residues long. The V gene's germline CDR1 is SGHTA and CDR2 FQGNSA. V was clipped by 0 bases and J by 4 bases; unmatched bases: 8. Overall study findings and caveats: Despite most TCR sequences being rare, some public TCRs occurred in many donors. A list of roughly 180 TCR beta chains associated with cytomegalovirus was given. There were a few CMV-associated chains whose specificity for CMV antigens was confirmed in vitro. Clusters of TCRs from the first cohort tended to co-occur in the 100 to 150 validation repertoires (as a later analysis found).

Measured with immunoSEQ multiplex PCR; TCRdb has only the in-frame clones, and not every one. The table shows 65,000 to 85,000 clones, with roughly 94% occurring only once. Sequenced: PBMCs. The chain is built from TRBV7-2 and TRBJ2-5; 10 bases map to TRBD2. This clonotype was sampled from a woman aged 18-29 years in good health and CMV-seronegative. CDR3 in DNA: TGTGCCAGCAGCTTAGCGCTGAGCGGGAGGGCCGGAGAGACCCAGTACTTC. It yields the protein CASSLALSGRAGETQYF.